These T cell receptor beta chains were read from a single sample in a study of cytomegalovirus exposure and HLA in healthy donors. TCRdb's table, derived via immunoSEQ multiplex PCR, lists solely in-frame clones and lacks some. The data show some 91,000 clones, roughly 86% seen once. Sequenced sample: PBMCs. Receptors were obtained from a man younger than 40 in good health and CMV-seropositive. Both conserved end residues are part of each CDR3. Fields, in order: V gene, D gene, J gene, clone size, CDR3 protein, CDR3 DNA. A D gene is named only where the DNA matches it firmly. The size field is filled for only some rows; it gives once, few, many or a size class.

V: TRBV15; D: TRBD1; J: TRBJ2-1; size: NA; CDR3: CATSRDRGRGKDEQFF; DNA: TGTGCCACCAGCAGAGATAGGGGCAGGGGGAAGGATGAGCAGTTCTTC
V: TRBV5-4; D: NA; J: TRBJ1-1; size: NA; CDR3: CASSSSPVNTEAFF; DNA: TGTGCCAGCAGCTCGTCCCCAGTGAACACTGAAGCTTTCTTT
V: TRBV2; D: NA; J: TRBJ1-2; size: NA; CDR3: CASSGGGDYGYTF; DNA: TGTGCCAGCAGTGGGGGAGGGGACTATGGCTACACCTTC
V: TRBV15; D: TRBD2; J: TRBJ2-7; size: once; CDR3: CATSRVAGGSNSYEQYF; DNA: TGTGCCACCAGCAGAGTAGCGGGAGGGTCTAATTCCTACGAGCAGTACTTC
V: TRBV7-2; D: NA; J: TRBJ2-4; size: NA; CDR3: CASSLIGGLAKNIQYF; DNA: TGTGCCAGCAGCTTAATTGGGGGCTTGGCCAAAAACATTCAGTACTTC
V: TRBV28; D: NA; J: TRBJ1-3; size: NA; CDR3: CASSLFLSGNTIYF; DNA: TGTGCCAGCAGTTTATTTCTTTCTGGAAACACCATATATTTT
V: TRBV5-1; D: TRBD1; J: TRBJ1-6; size: NA; CDR3: CASTPGQGSVASPLHF; DNA: TGCGCCAGCACCCCGGGACAGGGGTCTGTCGCTTCACCCCTCCACTTT
V: TRBV7-9; D: TRBD2; J: TRBJ2-5; size: NA; CDR3: CASSFLAGGLGETQYF; DNA: TGTGCCAGCAGCTTTCTAGCGGGAGGTTTGGGGGAGACCCAGTACTTC
V: TRBV7-2; D: NA; J: TRBJ1-5; size: NA; CDR3: CASRATGSNQPQHF; DNA: TGTGCCAGCAGAGCGACAGGTAGCAATCAGCCCCAGCATTTT
V: TRBV19; D: TRBD1; J: TRBJ1-2; size: NA; CDR3: CASSRDSGYGYTF; DNA: TGTGCCAGTAGCCGGGACAGTGGCTATGGCTACACCTTC
V: TRBV5-8; D: TRBD2; J: TRBJ2-7; size: NA; CDR3: CASSSGTSGGSSYEQYF; DNA: TGTGCCAGCAGCTCCGGGACTAGCGGGGGGAGCTCCTACGAGCAGTACTTC
V: TRBV30; D: TRBD2; J: TRBJ2-3; size: NA; CDR3: CVLVPGLAFPTDTQYF; DNA: TGTGTCCTTGTCCCGGGACTAGCCTTCCCCACAGATACGCAGTATTTT
V: TRBV18; D: NA; J: TRBJ1-5; size: once; CDR3: CASSTENQPQHF; DNA: TGTGCCAGCTCAACCGAGAATCAGCCCCAGCATTTT
V: TRBV28; D: TRBD2; J: TRBJ2-1; size: NA; CDR3: CASSLAGGRYEQFF; DNA: TGTGCCAGCAGTTTAGCGGGAGGAAGGTATGAGCAGTTCTTC
V: TRBV6-4; D: TRBD1; J: TRBJ1-1; size: once; CDR3: CANRTGARTEAFF; DNA: TGTGCCAACCGGACAGGGGCGCGCACTGAAGCTTTCTTT
V: TRBV19; D: NA; J: TRBJ2-1; size: NA; CDR3: CASSIGTGEQEQFF; DNA: TGTGCCAGTAGTATTGGGACTGGAGAGCAAGAGCAGTTCTTC
V: TRBV18; D: TRBD1; J: TRBJ2-5; size: NA; CDR3: CASSSRDRVSETQYF; DNA: TGTGCCAGCTCATCCCGGGACAGGGTGTCGGAGACCCAGTACTTC
V: TRBV6-1; D: TRBD1; J: TRBJ1-2; size: NA; CDR3: CASRTGGPYGYTF; DNA: TGTGCCAGCAGAACAGGGGGGCCCTATGGCTACACCTTC
V: TRBV10-3; D: NA; J: TRBJ2-3; size: NA; CDR3: CAIRTGTSYTDTQYF; DNA: TGTGCCATCAGAACCGGGACTTCCTACACAGATACGCAGTATTTT
V: TRBV28; D: NA; J: TRBJ1-3; size: NA; CDR3: CACRGHSGNTIYF; DNA: TGTGCCTGCAGGGGACACTCTGGAAACACCATATATTTT
V: TRBV19; D: NA; J: TRBJ1-1; size: NA; CDR3: CASSPWRTEAFF; DNA: TGTGCCAGTAGCCCCTGGCGGACTGAAGCTTTCTTT
V: TRBV5-1; D: NA; J: TRBJ2-5; size: once; CDR3: CASSLARETQYF; DNA: TGCGCCAGCAGCTTGGCCCGGGAGACCCAGTACTTC
V: TRBV19; D: TRBD1; J: TRBJ2-7; size: NA; CDR3: CASAPLGQGDSYEQYF; DNA: TGTGCCAGTGCTCCTTTGGGACAGGGGGATTCCTACGAGCAGTACTTC
V: TRBV28; D: NA; J: TRBJ1-2; size: NA; CDR3: CASSLAGLQYGYTF; DNA: TGTGCCAGCAGTTTGGCAGGACTTCAGTATGGCTACACCTTC
V: TRBV11-3; D: NA; J: TRBJ2-6; size: NA; CDR3: CASSQWNSPRTSGANVLTF; DNA: TGTGCCAGCAGCCAGTGGAACAGCCCAAGAACCTCTGGGGCCAACGTCCTGACTTTC
V: TRBV30; D: NA; J: TRBJ2-7; size: few; CDR3: CAWNKGQGSYEQYF; DNA: TGTGCCTGGAACAAGGGGCAGGGGTCCTACGAGCAGTACTTC
V: TRBV5-1; D: NA; J: TRBJ2-5; size: NA; CDR3: CASSLEPRAQETQYF; DNA: TGCGCCAGCAGCTTGGAACCCAGGGCCCAAGAGACCCAGTACTTC